A single sample gave rise to the 23 T cell receptor beta chains below, sequenced in a study of T cell responses to AZD1222 COVID-19 vaccine. The table came from immunoSEQ multiplex PCR; TCRdb's copy has only in-frame clones and leaves some out. Of roughly 96,000 clones listed, under 90% are singletons. Sequencing was performed on peripheral blood, taken on day 0 of AZD1222 vaccination. The receptor set was obtained from an adult in good health.

The chain uses TRBV14 and TRBJ2-7, with a tentative D call TRBD1 (6 bases). There are 15 residues in the CDR3. Germline lookup yields CDR1 SGHDN and CDR2 FVKESK. V was pared by 4 bases and J by 0 bases, with 13 bases between. CDR3 DNA sequence: TGTGCCAGCAGCCCCGATACAGGGCTCTCCTACGAGCAGTACTTC. It specifies CASSPDTGLSYEQYF.

The chain recombines TRBV29-1 with TRBJ2-2; a possible D gene is TRBD2 (6 bases). The CDR3 covers 12 residues. Germline V CDR1 and CDR2: SQVTM, ANQGSEA. Trimming took 8 bases from V and 6 from J, leaving 13 bases between them. The CDR3 region has the DNA TGCAGCACTAGCAGGGCTGCCGGGGAGCTGTTTTTT. Protein sequence: CSTSRAAGELFF.

The V and J genes are TRBV5-6 and TRBJ2-2; possibly TRBD1 or TRBD2 for D (5 bases each). Germline V gene lookup returns CDR1 SGHDT and CDR2 YYEEEE. CDR3 length: 16 residues. Trimming shortened V by 6 bases and J by 8 bases, and 23 bases separated the two germline ends. CDR3 amino acids: CASTLRLTGAGGELFF. The CDR3 DNA reads TGTGCCAGCACCCTTAGGCTGACCGGGGCTGGAGGGGAGCTGTTTTTT. The full variable domain, completed using reference TRBV5-6 and TRBJ2-2, is DAGVTQSPTHLIKTRGQQVTLRCSPKSGHDTVSWYQQALGQGPQFIFQYYEEEERQRGNFPDRFSGHQFPNYSSELNVNALLLGDSALYLCASTLRLTGAGGELFFGEGSRLTVL.

The CDR3 sequence: CAWSVTGAIPQSGTQYF. In nucleotides, the CDR3 is TGTGCCTGGAGTGTAACTGGGGCCATACCCCAATCGGGGACCCAGTACTTC. The rearrangement uses TRBV30 and TRBJ2-5; D is possibly TRBD1 (5 bases). Trimming removed 0 bases from V and 7 bases from J, with 24 bases in between. The CDR3 runs 17 residues. Germline-derived CDR1 and CDR2 are GTSNPN and SVGIG (reference sequence). Using reference TRBV30 and TRBJ2-5 for the parts outside the CDR3, the full variable domain is SQTIHQWPATLVQPVGSPLSLECTVEGTSNPNLYWYRQAAGRGLQLLFYSVGIGQISSEVPQNLSASRPQDRQFILSSKKLLLSDSGFYLCAWSVTGAIPQSGTQYFGPGTRLLVL.

The chain uses TRBV18 and TRBJ1-2; 11 bases fit TRBD1. The germline V gene has CDR1 KGHSH and CDR2 LQKENI. Trimming took 3 bases from V and 5 from J; bases not matched to a gene: 2. This CDR3 is built from 14 residues. The DNA of the CDR3 is TGTGCCAGCTCACCCGGGGACAGGGGGTATGGCTACACCTTC. This encodes CASSPGDRGYGYTF. The entire variable domain, with the rest obtained from reference TRBV18 and TRBJ1-2, is as follows: NAGVMQNPRHLVRRRGQEARLRCSPMKGHSHVYWYRQLPEEGLKFMVYLQKENIIDESGMPKERFSAEFPKEGPSILRIQQVVRGDSAAYFCASSPGDRGYGYTFGSGTRLTVV.

This clone was observed a single time. J is TRBJ2-7 and V is TRBV7-2; TRBD2 aligns across 12 bases. Trimming cost V 2 bases and J 3 bases; bases outside gene matches: 5. The CDR3 contains 16 residues. Germline lookup yields CDR1 SGHTA and CDR2 FQGNSA. CDR3: CASSLNLAGGSYEQYF. For the CDR3, the DNA is TGTGCCAGCAGCTTAAATCTAGCGGGAGGGAGCTACGAGCAGTACTTC.

The chain carries TRBV6-6 and TRBJ2-1; perhaps TRBD1 as D (6 bases). Germline-derived CDR1 and CDR2 are MNHNY and SVGAGI (reference sequence). The CDR3 is 15 residues long. Trimming shortened V by 4 bases and J by 0 bases, and 10 bases separated the two germline ends. The DNA of the CDR3 is TGTGCCAGCAGTTCAGGGGCACCCTCCTACAATGAGCAGTTCTTC. This encodes CASSSGAPSYNEQFF.

This clone appeared once. This chain connects TRBV19 to TRBJ1-2; D gene ambiguous. The CDR3 has 15 amino acids. V was pared by 3 bases and J by 4 bases, with 15 bases between. Germline V CDR1 and CDR2: LNHDA, SQIVND (reference sequence). The CDR3 bases are TGTGCCAGTAGTATCTATGACACCCACCTCTATGGCTACACCTTC. Its translation: CASSIYDTHLYGYTF.

This sequence joins TRBV9 and TRBJ2-2, with 9 bases that match TRBD2. Germline V gene data show CDR1 as SGDLS and CDR2 as YYNGEE. The CDR3 totals 16 residues. Germline trimming cut 0 bases from V and 5 bases from J; bases unmatched to any gene: 5. Written as DNA, the CDR3 is TGTGCCAGCAGCGTAGCGGCGGGAGGGAATACCGGGGAGCTGTTTTTT. It encodes CASSVAAGGNTGELFF. The variable domain in full, completed from reference TRBV9 and TRBJ2-2, reads DSGVTQTPKHLITATGQRVTLRCSPRSGDLSVYWYQQSLDQGLQFLIQYYNGEERAKGNILERFSAQQFPDLHSELNLSSLELGDSALYFCASSVAAGGNTGELFFGEGSRLTVL.

The chain carries TRBV4-1 and TRBJ2-3, with D perhaps TRBD2 (6 bases). This CDR3 contains 16 residues. CDR1 MGHRA and CDR2 YSYEKL come from the germline V gene. Deletions cut 0 bases from V and 0 bases from J, with 10 bases between. The CDR3 loop is CASSQDRSGSTDTQYF. The CDR3 DNA reads TGCGCCAGCAGCCAAGATAGAAGCGGGAGCACAGATACGCAGTATTTT.

The DNA of the CDR3 is TGTGCCAGCAGCCCCGGCGGGCAGGGGGTTGGCGAGACCCAGTACTTC. Residues: CASSPGGQGVGETQYF. This rearrangement joins TRBV5-4 to TRBJ2-5; 7 bases fit TRBD1. J lost 5 bases, V lost 4 bases, and 14 bases had no gene match. CDR1 is SGHNT, CDR2 YYREEE, per germline (reference sequence). This CDR3 comprises 16 residues. The full variable domain, with the rest looked up from reference TRBV5-4 and TRBJ2-5, is ETGVTQSPTHLIKTRGQQVTLRCSSQSGHNTVSWYQQALGQGPQFIFQYYREEENGRGNFPPRFSGLQFPNYSSELNVNALELDDSALYLCASSPGGQGVGETQYFGPGTRLLVL.

V and J are TRBV11-2 and TRBJ2-5; 9 nucleotides line up with TRBD2. The V gene end was trimmed by 4 bases and the J gene end by 5 bases; junction bases not matched to a gene: 17. This CDR3 is built from 18 residues. The V gene's germline CDR1 is SGHAT and CDR2 FQNNGV. The CDR3 nucleotides read TGTGCCAGCAGCTCAAGGGGAGTAGCGGGAGACCCGTGGGAGACCCAGTACTTC. It translates to CASSSRGVAGDPWETQYF.

The rearrangement joins TRBV28 to TRBJ1-4, with 9 nucleotides matching TRBD1. The CDR3 is 16 amino acids. V was clipped by 3 bases and J by 3 bases; unmatched bases: 5. Germline V gene lookup returns CDR1 MDHEN and CDR2 SYDVKM. The CDR3 region has the DNA TGTGCCAGCAGTTTTAGGACAGGGGATCCTAATGAAAAACTGTTTTTT. Translating it yields CASSFRTGDPNEKLFF.

V gene TRBV5-4 combines with J gene TRBJ2-7; no clear D. Germline V gene sequence: CDR1 SGHNT, CDR2 YYREEE (reference sequence). The germline V and J ends were trimmed by 3 bases and 0 bases, with 1 base remaining between them. The CDR3 spans 11 residues. The CDR3: CASSSSYEQYF. For the CDR3, the DNA is TGTGCCAGCAGCTCCTCCTACGAGCAGTACTTC.

This rearrangement joins TRBV30 to TRBJ1-1; 7 bases are shared with TRBD1. The length of the CDR3 is 14 residues. J was trimmed by 0 bases and V by 2 bases; bases with no gene match: 3. Germline CDR1 is GTSNPN and CDR2 is SVGIG (reference sequence). CDR3 residues: CAWSRDSLNTEAFF. The CDR3 DNA is TGTGCCTGGAGTCGGGACAGCTTGAACACTGAAGCTTTCTTT.

The chain is built from TRBV19 and TRBJ1-4; 9 nucleotides agree with TRBD1. CDR1 and CDR2 (germline): LNHDA, SQIVND (reference sequence). With V trimmed by 5 bases and J by 8 bases, 9 bases remained unmatched. The CDR3 has 15 amino acids. The CDR3 loop reads CASSPRDREFEKLFF. The CDR3 DNA follows: TGTGCCAGTAGTCCCCGGGACAGGGAATTCGAAAAACTGTTTTTT.

The chain uses TRBV9 and TRBJ2-1; D remains ambiguous. CDR3 length: 16 amino acids. CDR1 and CDR2 from the germline V gene are SGDLS and YYNGEE. V shed 4 bases and J shed 8 bases, with 22 bases lying between them. CDR3 protein: CASSRRHSGPTDEQFF. CDR3 DNA sequence: TGTGCCAGCAGCCGAAGACACTCAGGTCCTACAGATGAGCAGTTCTTC.

This chain connects TRBV7-8 to TRBJ2-3; 12 bases match TRBD2. The trim removed 1 base at V and 2 bases at J, leaving 1 base unmatched. This CDR3 has 16 residues. Germline loops: CDR1 SGHVS, CDR2 FQNEAQ. In nucleotides, the CDR3 is TGTGCCAGCAGCTTAGGGACTAGCGGGAACACAGATACGCAGTATTTT. It is translated as CASSLGTSGNTDTQYF. Supplemented by reference TRBV7-8 and TRBJ2-3, the full variable domain reads GAGVSQSPRYKVAKRGQDVALRCDPISGHVSLFWYQQALGQGPEFLTYFQNEAQLDKSGLPSDRFFAERPEGSVSTLKIQRTQQEDSAVYLCASSLGTSGNTDTQYFGPGTRLTVL.

The rearrangement uses TRBV7-9 and TRBJ2-2, with 7 bases fitting TRBD2. This CDR3 region has 16 residues. Germline V gene sequence: CDR1 SEHNR, CDR2 FQNEAQ (reference sequence). Unmatched junction bases numbered 12, after V lost 5 bases and J lost 6 bases. The CDR3 sequence: CASSPGTTMWSGELFF. DNA of the CDR3: TGTGCCAGCAGCCCCGGGACTACGATGTGGTCCGGGGAGCTGTTTTTT. Variable domain in full (rest from reference TRBV7-9 and TRBJ2-2): DTGVSQNPRHKITKRGQNVTFRCDPISEHNRLYWYRQTLGQGPEFLTYFQNEAQLEKSRLLSDRFSAERPKGSFSTLEIQRTEQGDSAMYLCASSPGTTMWSGELFFGEGSRLTVL.

This chain uses TRBV5-1 with TRBJ1-6; no clear D. V shed 2 bases and J shed 7 bases, with 16 bases lying between them. Per the germline V gene, CDR1 is SGHRS and CDR2 is YFSETQ. There are 16 residues in the CDR3. CDR3 DNA sequence: TGCGCCAGCAGCTTCTTGCCACTTCGGGAGAATTCACCCCTCCACTTT. Its translation: CASSFLPLRENSPLHF.

This chain connects TRBV7-2 to TRBJ2-6, with TRBD1 identical over 7 bases. Germline-derived CDR1 and CDR2 are SGHTA and FQGNSA. This CDR3 region has 15 residues. The V gene end was trimmed by 4 bases and the J gene end by 1 base; junction bases not matched to a gene: 1. The CDR3 region is CASSSGGSGANVLTF. The CDR3 DNA is TGTGCCAGCAGCTCAGGGGGTTCTGGGGCCAACGTCCTGACTTTC. Full variable domain (rest looked up from reference TRBV7-2 and TRBJ2-6): GAGVSQSPSNKVTEKGKDVELRCDPISGHTALYWYRQSLGQGLEFLIYFQGNSAPDKSGLPSDRFSAERTGGSVSTLTIQRTQQEDSAVYLCASSSGGSGANVLTFGAGSRLTVL.

The V gene is TRBV5-1, the J gene TRBJ2-3; 8 bases agree with TRBD1. The CDR3 spans 16 residues. The V segment lost 0 bases and the J segment 0 bases; nucleotides outside the gene matches: 3. Germline CDR1 SGHRS, CDR2 YFSETQ. The CDR3 bases are TGCGCCAGCAGCTTGGTGGGACAGGTCAGCACAGATACGCAGTATTTT. It specifies CASSLVGQVSTDTQYF.

The rearrangement joins TRBV7-3 to TRBJ1-1; D gene uncertain. This CDR3 contains 13 residues. The germline V gene encodes CDR1 SGHTA and CDR2 FQGTGA. V was trimmed by 1 base and J by 4 bases, leaving 7 bases between them. CDR3 sequence (DNA): TGTGCCAGCAGCTTAATCATCGGCACTGAAGCTTTCTTT. This gives the protein CASSLIIGTEAFF.